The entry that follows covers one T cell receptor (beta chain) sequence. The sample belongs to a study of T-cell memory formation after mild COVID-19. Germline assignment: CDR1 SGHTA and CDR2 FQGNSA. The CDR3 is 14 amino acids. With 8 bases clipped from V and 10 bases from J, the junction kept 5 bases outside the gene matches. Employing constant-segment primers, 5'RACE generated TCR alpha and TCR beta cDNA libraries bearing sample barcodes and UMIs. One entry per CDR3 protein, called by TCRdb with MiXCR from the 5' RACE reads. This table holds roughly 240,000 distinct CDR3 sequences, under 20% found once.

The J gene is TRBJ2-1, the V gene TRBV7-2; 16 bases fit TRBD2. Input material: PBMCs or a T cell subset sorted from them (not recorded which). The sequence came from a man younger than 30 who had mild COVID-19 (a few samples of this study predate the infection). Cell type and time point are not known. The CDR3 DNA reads TGTGCCAGCGGCGGGACTAGCGGGGGGGGAGAGCAGTTCTTC. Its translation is CASGGTSGGGEQFF.